The clone carrying this TCR beta chain was detected a few times. The antigen remains unidentified. A much bigger clone sits one base away, suggesting this may be a read error. The CDR3 extends over 14 amino acids. V was clipped by 3 bases and J by 13 bases; unmatched bases: 12. Looked up from germline, CDR1 is SGHRS and CDR2 is YFSETQ. The authors ran a second PCR of about 6 to 11 cycles using a sample-barcoded 5' primer and a J-beta primer mix. Each cDNA molecule received a tag from a template-switch adaptor that had 12 random nucleotides. TCRdb reanalysed the 5' RACE reads using MiXCR and keeps one entry per CDR3 protein. The table lists 630,000 or so distinct CDR3 sequences, under 30% of them singletons. The sample is drawn from a study of blood T cells in healthy people across ages. Whole-study results and caveats: Higher diversity and more naive CD4+ cells were features of long-lived donors, compared to aged donors. Because sorting was not performed, PBMCs prevented conclusive naive versus antigen-experienced comparison.

The chain links TRBV5-1 to TRBJ2-4; the match to TRBD1 covers 8 bases. The specimen sequenced was blood. The sequence was collected from a woman older than 75 in good health. The CDR3 protein is CASSYDRGRGEQYF. The CDR3 DNA reads TGCGCCAGCAGCTACGACAGGGGTCGAGGTGAGCAGTACTTC. Looking up the rest from reference TRBV5-1 and TRBJ2-4 gives the full variable domain: KAGVTQTPRYLIKTRGQQVTLSCSPISGHRSVSWYQQTPGQGLQFLFEYFSETQRNKGNFPGRFSGRQFSNSRSEMNVSTLELGDSALYLCASSYDRGRGEQYFGAGTRLSVL.